This TCR beta chain was identified in a study of cytomegalovirus exposure and HLA in healthy donors. General observations from the study: Cytomegalovirus association was listed for around 170 TCR beta chains. The dataset shows that most TCR sequences were rare, while some public TCRs occurred in many donors. As was reported, the classifier diagnosed cytomegalovirus status with high specificity and sensitivity.

As regards this clone: Its antigen is currently unknown.

V shed 6 bases and J shed 8 bases, with 13 bases lying between them. There are 13 residues in the CDR3. CDR1 is MNHEY, CDR2 SMNVEV, per germline (reference sequence). Assay used: immunoSEQ multiplex PCR; TCRdb lists only in-frame clones, some missing. The table lists roughly 350,000 clones, roughly 85% of them singletons. This receptor was taken from a woman under 30 in good health and CMV-seronegative. The specimen was PBMCs. The chain joins TRBV27 to TRBJ2-2; D gene ambiguous. CDR3 nucleotide sequence: TGTGCCAGCAGACCCCTTTCTACTGGGGAGCTGTTTTTT. Its protein is CASRPLSTGELFF.